One sample yielded the 31 T cell receptor beta chains listed below, sequenced in a study of blood T cell repertoires in COVID-19. Sequencing was performed with immunoSEQ multiplex PCR; in TCRdb, only in-frame clones are kept and a portion is missing. The profile covers under 30,000 clones, with 86% appearing a single time and about 12% taken by the ten largest. Material: peripheral blood. Receptors were obtained from a woman aged 80 or over with active or convalescent COVID-19.

The chain joins TRBV5-1 to TRBJ2-2; TRBD2 agrees at 13 bases. Germline CDR1 is SGHRS and CDR2 is YFSETQ. Germline trimming cut 0 bases from V and 5 bases from J; bases unmatched to any gene: 7. The CDR3 totals 18 residues. The CDR3 region has the DNA TGCGCCAGCAGCTTGGGGGGACTAGCGGGACTGTGGACCGGGGAGCTGTTTTTT. It yields the protein CASSLGGLAGLWTGELFF.

The rearrangement uses TRBV11-1 and TRBJ1-1, with TRBD1 identical over 9 bases. The CDR3 extends over 15 amino acids. Trimming cost V 5 bases and J 4 bases; bases outside gene matches: 8. CDR1 is SGHAT and CDR2 is FQDESV in the germline V gene (reference sequence). DNA for the CDR3: TGTGCCAGCAGCCGGGGGACAGGGTCCAGCACTGAAGCTTTCTTT. It specifies CASSRGTGSSTEAFF.

This clone was found a few times. The chain uses TRBV23-1 and TRBJ2-1, with TRBD2 identical over 10 bases. TRBV23-1 is an ORF, with its function uncertain. J lost 0 bases, V lost 1 base, and 15 bases had no gene match. The CDR3 runs to 21 residues. The CDR3 is CASSQFDGLAARVCSYNEQFF. In DNA, the CDR3 is TGCGCCAGCAGTCAATTCGATGGACTAGCGGCCCGGGTCTGCTCCTACAATGAGCAGTTCTTC.

The V and J genes are TRBV2 and TRBJ2-1; TRBD2 aligns across 12 bases. Germline-derived CDR1 and CDR2 are SNHLY and FYNNEI. V lost 7 bases to trimming and J lost 0 bases; unmatched junction nucleotides: 4. The CDR3 covers 16 residues. CDR3 in amino acids: CASTPSGRVSYNEQFF. The CDR3, as DNA: TGTGCCAGCACGCCTAGCGGGAGGGTCTCCTACAATGAGCAGTTCTTC. Drawing the rest from reference TRBV2 and TRBJ2-1, the complete variable domain is EPEVTQTPSHQVTQMGQEVILRCVPISNHLYFYWYRQILGQKVEFLVSFYNNEISEKSEIFDDQFSVERPDGSNFTLKIRSTKLEDSAMYFCASTPSGRVSYNEQFFGPGTRLTVL.

The chain employs TRBV15 and TRBJ2-5; 16 nucleotides match TRBD2. This CDR3 contains 16 residues. The germline V gene has CDR1 LNHNV and CDR2 YYDKDF (reference sequence). Trimming at V came to 5 bases and at J to 2 bases, leaving 2 bases not matched to a gene. The CDR3: CATSGGLAGGQETQYF. CDR3 in DNA: TGTGCCACCAGCGGGGGACTAGCGGGGGGGCAAGAGACCCAGTACTTC.

This chain uses TRBV5-1 with TRBJ1-3; tentative D call: TRBD1 (5 bases). CDR1 and CDR2 from the germline V gene are SGHRS and YFSETQ. Trimming shortened V by 2 bases and J by 5 bases, and 14 bases separated the two germline ends. The CDR3 covers 15 residues. The CDR3 spells CASSFQGDSRNTIYF. The CDR3 nucleotides read TGCGCCAGCAGCTTCCAGGGCGATTCTCGAAACACCATATATTTT.

The chain recombines TRBV7-2 with TRBJ1-3, with a weak D call TRBD1 (6 bases). The germline gives CDR1 SGHTA, CDR2 FQGNSA. Trimming removed 2 bases at V and 0 bases at J, with 11 bases between. CDR3 size: 16 residues. CDR3 nucleotides: TGTGCCAGCAGCTTACAGGGGTTCCTCTCTGGAAACACCATATATTTT. Its translation is CASSLQGFLSGNTIYF. Full variable domain (remainder filled in from reference TRBV7-2 and TRBJ1-3): GAGVSQSPSNKVTEKGKDVELRCDPISGHTALYWYRQSLGQGLEFLIYFQGNSAPDKSGLPSDRFSAERTGGSVSTLTIQRTQQEDSAVYLCASSLQGFLSGNTIYFGEGSWLTVV.

This clone has only a few counts. The chain has TRBV6-5 and TRBJ1-1; D is undetermined. V shed 4 bases and J shed 2 bases, with 17 bases lying between them. Germline V gene sequence: CDR1 MNHEY, CDR2 SVGAGI. This CDR3 is 16 amino acids long. CDR3 bases: TGTGCCAGCAGTTCTTTTAGCGTTACGGTTAACACTGAAGCTTTCTTT. Translating it yields CASSSFSVTVNTEAFF.

The chain combines TRBV10-3 with TRBJ1-3, with no clear D. Germline V CDR1 and CDR2: ENHRY, SYGVKD. V shed 4 bases and J shed 4 bases, with 8 bases lying between them. This CDR3 spans 13 amino acids. The DNA for the CDR3 is TGTGCCATCAGTGGGGCTCAAGGAAACACCATATATTTT. As protein: CAISGAQGNTIYF.

The V call is TRBV12-2, the J call TRBJ2-7; no DNA check was done on the table's D call, TRBD2. TRBV12-2 is annotated as a pseudogene. This CDR3 contains 19 residues. In nucleotides, the CDR3 is TGTGCAAGTCGCTTAGCATGGACAGGTCCTAGCGGGAGGAGGTACGAGCAGTACTTC. Protein sequence: CASRLAWTGPSGRRYEQYF.

The genes are TRBV5-1 and TRBJ2-1; 11 nucleotides line up with TRBD1. Germline CDR1 SGHRS, CDR2 YFSETQ. V lost 2 bases to trimming and J lost 5 bases; unmatched junction nucleotides: 3. The CDR3 is made up of 15 amino acids. The DNA of the CDR3 is TGCGCCAGCAGCTTCGGACAGGGGGCTGACAATGAGCAGTTCTTC. Translating it yields CASSFGQGADNEQFF.

This sequence joins TRBV18 and TRBJ1-1; 8 nucleotides match TRBD1. Per the germline V gene, CDR1 is KGHSH and CDR2 is LQKENI. This CDR3 comprises 15 residues. The J segment lost 1 base and the V segment lost 4 bases, leaving 5 bases of the junction unmatched. The CDR3 protein is CASSRSGTGNTEAFF. As DNA, the CDR3 is TGTGCCAGCTCACGATCCGGGACAGGGAACACTGAAGCTTTCTTT.

This clone is a singleton in its sample. The genes are TRBV29-1 and TRBJ2-1; TRBD2 aligns across 15 bases. Germline CDR1 is SQVTM and CDR2 is ANQGSEA. The CDR3 is 17 residues long. Germline trimming cut 6 bases from V and 7 bases from J; bases unmatched to any gene: 13. The CDR3 spells CSVTSRGLAGGMNEQFF. The CDR3 coding sequence is TGCAGCGTAACCTCTCGGGGACTAGCGGGAGGCATGAATGAGCAGTTCTTC.

The chain recombines TRBV5-5 with TRBJ1-3; TRBD1 might be the D (6 bases). V lost 4 bases to trimming and J lost 2 bases, with 10 bases between them. From germline, CDR1 is SGHKS and CDR2 YYEKEE (reference sequence). The CDR3 is 14 amino acids. The CDR3 sequence is CASSTGQAGNTIYF. As DNA, the CDR3 is TGTGCCAGCAGCACGGGACAAGCTGGAAACACCATATATTTT.

The V and J genes are TRBV11-2 and TRBJ1-1, with TRBD1 matching 8 bases. There are 13 residues in the CDR3. V lost 3 bases, J lost 10 bases, and 7 bases stayed unmatched. Germline CDR1 SGHAT, CDR2 FQNNGV. CDR3 sequence: CASSFQGAIVAFF. The CDR3 DNA reads as TGTGCCAGCAGCTTTCAGGGGGCCATCGTAGCTTTCTTT.

The rearrangement joins TRBV5-1 to TRBJ2-3, with 7 bases that match TRBD2. V lost 3 bases and J lost 2; bases outside the gene matches: 3. From germline, CDR1 is SGHRS and CDR2 YFSETQ. The CDR3 runs 14 residues. As DNA, the CDR3 is TGCGCCAGCAGCTACGGGACTACCACAGATACGCAGTATTTT. Its translation: CASSYGTTTDTQYF. Using reference TRBV5-1 and TRBJ2-3 for the parts outside the CDR3, the full variable domain is KAGVTQTPRYLIKTRGQQVTLSCSPISGHRSVSWYQQTPGQGLQFLFEYFSETQRNKGNFPGRFSGRQFSNSRSEMNVSTLELGDSALYLCASSYGTTTDTQYFGPGTRLTVL.

This clone was picked up a small number of times. The chain joins TRBV6-1 to TRBJ1-6, with 8 bases lining up with TRBD1. Germline loops: CDR1 MNHNS, CDR2 SASEGT. With V trimmed by 2 bases and J by 7 bases, 1 base remained unmatched. This CDR3 contains 14 residues. The CDR3 nucleotides read TGTGCCAGCAGTGAACAGGGGGCCAATTCACCCCTCCACTTT. Residues: CASSEQGANSPLHF.

The chain links TRBV5-1 to TRBJ2-5; TRBD1 is a possible D gene (7 bases). Per germline, CDR1 SGHRS and CDR2 YFSETQ. V was cut by 6 bases and J by 5 bases, with 17 bases left in between. This CDR3 is 14 amino acids long. As DNA, the CDR3 is TGCGCCAGCACGCAGGGGGGCGGATTGGAGACCCAGTACTTC. This sequence encodes CASTQGGGLETQYF.

The sample holds a few counts of this clone. The V and J genes are TRBV28 and TRBJ2-7; TRBD1 matches at 7 bases. Germline CDR1 reads MDHEN; CDR2 reads SYDVKM. The ends lost 5 bases at V and 0 bases at J; junction bases unmatched: 4. The CDR3 length is 14 residues. CDR3: CASSVTGSSYEQYF. CDR3 nucleotides: TGTGCCAGCAGTGTGACAGGGAGCTCCTACGAGCAGTACTTC.

This chain connects TRBV6-4 to TRBJ2-1, with 8 positions matching TRBD1. The V and J ends lost 5 bases and 5 bases, in that order; junction bases with no gene match: 2. In germline, CDR1 is MRHNA, CDR2 SNTAGT. The CDR3 covers 13 residues. CDR3 coding DNA: TGTGCCAGCAGTTGGGACAGGCACAATGAGCAGTTCTTC. Protein sequence: CASSWDRHNEQFF.

V and J are TRBV10-2 and TRBJ2-1, with a tentative D call TRBD1 (5 bases). Deletions cut 8 bases from V and 12 bases from J, with 14 bases between. Germline CDR1 is WSHSY and CDR2 is SAAADI. This CDR3 has 11 amino acids. The CDR3 DNA sequence: TGCGCCAGCCTCCAGGGTATAGGGCAGTTCTTC. Its protein product is CASLQGIGQFF.

The chain recombines TRBV9 with TRBJ1-2; D might be TRBD1 (6 bases). V lost 0 bases and J 5 bases, leaving 17 bases between the germline ends. In germline, CDR1 is SGDLS, CDR2 YYNGEE. This CDR3 region has 16 residues. The CDR3 DNA is TGTGCCAGCAGCGTAGTAGGGGGTAAAATCCCATATGGCTACACCTTC. Its protein product is CASSVVGGKIPYGYTF.

This sequence joins TRBV5-7 and TRBJ2-7; 9 positions agree with TRBD1. TRBV5-7 is designated an ORF whose function remains uncertain. CDR3 length: 12 amino acids. Trimming cost V 7 bases and J 3 bases; bases outside gene matches: 2. CDR3 sequence: CASDRGIYEQYF. In nucleotides, the CDR3 is TGTGCCAGCGACAGGGGGATCTACGAGCAGTACTTC.

This clone was seen only a few times. This chain uses TRBV5-6 with TRBJ1-6; 8 bases align to TRBD1. CDR1 is SGHDT, CDR2 YYEEEE, per germline. V trimming: 2 bases; J trimming: 10 bases; junction bases outside the gene matches: 14. There are 17 residues in the CDR3. The CDR3 nucleotides are TGTGCCAGCAGCTTCGGAAGGACAGGGAGGATAGGGTCACCCCTCCACTTT. This sequence encodes CASSFGRTGRIGSPLHF.

The genes are TRBV6-1 and TRBJ2-7, with 15 bases matching TRBD2. Germline V gene lookup returns CDR1 MNHNS and CDR2 SASEGT. The CDR3 loop spans 17 amino acids. Trimming took 4 bases from V and 2 from J; bases not matched to a gene: 6. In DNA, the CDR3 is TGTGCCAGCAGTGGAACACGGACTAGCGGGAGGGCCTACGAGCAGTACTTC. Translation: CASSGTRTSGRAYEQYF.

The gene calls are TRBV5-4 and TRBJ2-3; possible D gene TRBD1, 6 bases. The length of the CDR3 is 16 residues. The V end lost 5 bases, the J end lost 1 base, and 17 bases lay between the germline ends. Germline V gene sequence: CDR1 SGHNT, CDR2 YYREEE (reference sequence). CDR3 in DNA: TGTGCCAGCAGTAATAAGGGACATCCCGGCACAGATACGCAGTATTTT. Protein sequence: CASSNKGHPGTDTQYF.

The rearrangement links TRBV7-5 to TRBJ2-6; TRBD1, as called in the table, went unchecked against the DNA. TRBV7-5 is classified as a pseudogene. The CDR3 consists of 19 residues. The CDR3: CARSPQGRATHSGANVLTF. CDR3 DNA: TGTGCCAGAAGCCCACAGGGACGGGCGACCCACTCTGGGGCCAACGTCCTGACTTTC.

This clone was seen only once. The rearrangement links TRBV19 to TRBJ1-5; D may be TRBD1 (6 bases). This CDR3 region has 15 residues. CDR1 LNHDA and CDR2 SQIVND come from the germline V gene (reference sequence). The ends were cut back, 2 bases at V and 1 base at J, with 9 bases in the middle. In DNA form, the CDR3 reads TGTGCCAGTAGTATATGGGACACCAGCAATCAGCCCCAGCATTTT. It encodes CASSIWDTSNQPQHF.

The chain uses TRBV19 and TRBJ2-3, with 9 bases matching TRBD2. V was pared by 4 bases and J by 1 base, with 6 bases of the junction left unmatched. Germline V gives CDR1 LNHDA, CDR2 SQIVND (reference sequence). There are 16 residues in the CDR3. CDR3 protein: CASSTYSGGRTDTQYF. The CDR3 DNA sequence: TGTGCCAGTAGTACCTACAGCGGGGGGCGCACAGATACGCAGTATTTT.

This sequence joins TRBV5-8 and TRBJ2-5, with TRBD2 as a possible D gene (5 bases). Germline CDR1 and CDR2: SGHTS and YDEGEE. The CDR3 totals 15 residues. V was pared by 1 base and J by 4 bases, with 14 bases between. Here the CDR3 reads CASSLRRDYSETQYF. In nucleotides, the CDR3 is TGTGCCAGCAGCTTGCGTCGGGATTACTCAGAGACCCAGTACTTC.

This chain joins TRBV7-3 and TRBJ2-2, with 8 positions matching TRBD1. The CDR3 sequence is 18 residues long. The trim removed 0 bases at V and 3 bases at J, leaving 9 bases unmatched. Looked up from germline, CDR1 is SGHTA and CDR2 is FQGTGA. The DNA of the CDR3 is TGTGCCAGCAGCTTAACTCGGTCAGGGGGCCGGTACACCGGGGAGCTGTTTTTT. This codes for CASSLTRSGGRYTGELFF.